Below, 23 T cell receptor beta chains from the same sample are listed, as sequenced in a study of blood T cell repertoires in COVID-19. Here immunoSEQ multiplex PCR was the method, and the copy in TCRdb shows in-frame clones only, minus some. The table records roughly 140,000 clones, about 85% of them present only once. The sample consisted of peripheral blood. The receptor source for this set is a middle-aged woman with active or convalescent COVID-19.

The chain recombines TRBV3-1 (or the pseudogene TRBV3-2) with TRBJ2-7; 10 bases are shared with TRBD1. Germline V gene lookup returns CDR1 LGHDT and CDR2 YNNKEL (reference sequence). CDR3 length: 16 amino acids. V was clipped by 1 base and J by 7 bases; unmatched bases: 10. The CDR3 reads CASSQASGTGVREQYF. CDR3 bases: TGTGCCAGCAGCCAAGCGTCCGGGACAGGGGTTCGGGAGCAGTACTTC.

The chain is built from TRBV2 and TRBJ1-1, with a possible D match to TRBD1 (6 bases). From germline, CDR1 is SNHLY and CDR2 FYNNEI. Trimming removed 11 bases from V and 1 base from J, with 14 bases in between. CDR3 length: 13 residues. The CDR3 DNA follows: TGTGCCGGAGGACAGCGGGAGAACACTGAAGCTTTCTTT. This encodes CAGGQRENTEAFF.

The CDR3 DNA follows: TGTGCCAGCAGTTTTCTAGCGGGAGTCACAGATACGCAGTATTTT. Translated, it gives CASSFLAGVTDTQYF. The chain joins TRBV27 to TRBJ2-3; TRBD2 agrees at 10 bases. Germline trimming cut 3 bases from V and 2 bases from J; bases unmatched to any gene: 2. From germline, CDR1 is MNHEY and CDR2 SMNVEV (reference sequence). This CDR3 comprises 15 residues.

The J gene is TRBJ2-3, the V gene TRBV4-3; 15 bases align to TRBD2. J was trimmed by 3 bases and V by 4 bases; bases with no gene match: 2. Germline CDR1 reads LGHNA; CDR2 reads YSLEER. The CDR3 runs 16 residues. The CDR3 nucleotides are TGCGCCAGCAGCCCCGGACTAGCGGGAGGGACAGATACGCAGTATTTT. Translated: CASSPGLAGGTDTQYF.

This clone has a single count. J is TRBJ2-3 and V is TRBV9; D might be TRBD2 (6 bases). This CDR3 spans 15 amino acids. In germline, CDR1 is SGDLS, CDR2 YYNGEE. Trimming cost V 4 bases and J 0 bases, with 12 bases left between them. As DNA, the CDR3 is TGTGCCAGCAGCCCTCGGGGGACTAGCACAGATACGCAGTATTTT. Translating it yields CASSPRGTSTDTQYF.

This clone was found many times. V and J are TRBV28 and TRBJ1-5; no clear D. Trimming removed 7 bases from V and 2 bases from J, with 12 bases in between. The CDR3 loop spans 14 amino acids. Germline V CDR1 and CDR2: MDHEN, SYDVKM. CDR3 protein: CASKEGSGNQPQHF. Written as DNA, the CDR3 is TGTGCCAGCAAGGAGGGATCAGGCAATCAGCCCCAGCATTTT. Based on the CDR3 plus reference TRBV28 and TRBJ1-5, the full variable domain is DVKVTQSSRYLVKRTGEKVFLECVQDMDHENMFWYRQDPGLGLRLIYFSYDVKMKEKGDIPEGYSVSREKKERFSLILESASTNQTSMYLCASKEGSGNQPQHFGDGTRLSIL.

The chain combines TRBV6-5 with TRBJ1-2, with 7 bases lining up with TRBD1. CDR3 length: 14 residues. With V trimmed by 6 bases and J by 6 bases, 10 bases remained unmatched. CDR1 and CDR2 from the germline V gene are MNHEY and SVGAGI. CDR3 loop: CASRPRQGANGYTF. CDR3 DNA sequence: TGTGCCAGCAGGCCCCGACAGGGCGCTAATGGCTACACCTTC.

The V and J genes are TRBV6-5 and TRBJ2-1; TRBD2 agrees at 10 bases. Germline V gene data show CDR1 as MNHEY and CDR2 as SVGAGI. This CDR3 contains 14 residues. V lost 5 bases and J lost 15; bases outside the gene matches: 13. The CDR3 nucleotides are TGTGCCAGCAGTCTCGACGGAGCGGGAGGGGTGGGGTTCTTC. Residues: CASSLDGAGGVGFF.

The J gene is TRBJ1-1, the V gene TRBV6-5; 7 positions agree with TRBD1. V was pared by 7 bases and J by 1 base, with 6 bases of the junction left unmatched. In germline, CDR1 is MNHEY, CDR2 SVGAGI. CDR3 length equals 14 residues. Written as DNA, the CDR3 is TGTGCCAGCACCTTACAGGGGACGAACACTGAAGCTTTCTTT. This sequence encodes CASTLQGTNTEAFF.

The rearrangement uses TRBV5-4 and TRBJ1-3; D gene ambiguous. This CDR3 region has 15 residues. Trimming pared 3 bases from V and 0 bases from J, leaving 10 bases between. The germline V gene encodes CDR1 SGHNT and CDR2 YYREEE (reference sequence). This CDR3 reads CASSSDLSSGNTIYF. For the CDR3, the DNA is TGTGCCAGCAGCTCTGACTTAAGCTCTGGAAACACCATATATTTT.

V gene TRBV5-6 combines with J gene TRBJ2-7; tentative D call: TRBD2 (5 bases). Germline V gene lookup returns CDR1 SGHDT and CDR2 YYEEEE. This CDR3 is built from 14 residues. Trimming shortened V by 0 bases and J by 3 bases, and 10 bases separated the two germline ends. This CDR3 is CASSLGGRNYEQYF. The DNA of the CDR3 is TGTGCCAGCAGCTTGGGAGGGCGGAACTACGAGCAGTACTTC.

The chain links TRBV28 to TRBJ1-6; D remains unclear. V was pared by 6 bases and J by 6 bases, with 15 bases between. CDR1 MDHEN and CDR2 SYDVKM come from the germline V gene. This CDR3 is built from 15 residues. CDR3 nucleotides: TGTGCCAGCAGCCCGGCTAGAGGGTCTAATTCACCCCTCCACTTT. It is translated as CASSPARGSNSPLHF.

The chain couples TRBV9 to TRBJ2-3, with TRBD2 matching over 10 bases. The trim removed 2 bases at V and 3 bases at J, leaving 6 bases unmatched. In germline, CDR1 is SGDLS, CDR2 YYNGEE. The CDR3 sequence is 16 residues long. Here the CDR3 DNA reads TGTGCCAGCAGCGTCTGGGCTAGCGGGAGAACAGATACGCAGTATTTT. This translates into CASSVWASGRTDTQYF.

In its sample, this clone was seen once. This sequence joins TRBV4-1 and TRBJ1-6, with 7 bases that match TRBD1. Trimming took 5 bases from V and 3 from J; bases not matched to a gene: 7. This CDR3 has 16 residues. Germline loops: CDR1 MGHRA, CDR2 YSYEKL. For the CDR3, the DNA is TGCGCCAGCAGCTTAGGGGGCGCGGTCTATAATTCACCCCTCCACTTT. Amino acids: CASSLGGAVYNSPLHF.

This chain connects TRBV4-1 to TRBJ1-5, with TRBD1 as a possible D gene (6 bases). CDR1 MGHRA and CDR2 YSYEKL come from the germline V gene. V lost 0 bases and J lost 11, with 17 bases in between. This CDR3 region has 15 residues. The CDR3 spells CASSQERGGSSTQHF. In DNA, the CDR3 is TGCGCCAGCAGCCAAGAGAGGGGGGGGAGCTCGACCCAGCATTTT.

This chain connects TRBV5-1 to TRBJ1-5, with D possibly TRBD1 on 5 matching bases. This CDR3 comprises 13 residues. Germline CDR1 is SGHRS and CDR2 is YFSETQ. V was pared by 1 base and J by 7 bases, with 9 bases between. CDR3 DNA: TGCGCCAGCAGCTTGCGGGAGGGGCAGCCCCAGCATTTT. This encodes CASSLREGQPQHF.

The chain carries TRBV6-2 or TRBV6-3 and TRBJ2-5; 9 positions match TRBD1. This CDR3 is 17 amino acids long. V lost 2 bases to trimming and J lost 4 bases; unmatched junction nucleotides: 11. CDR1 is MNHEY, CDR2 SVGEGT, per germline. DNA for the CDR3: TGTGCCAGCAGTTACGGGACAGGGTCTTTACCAGGAGAGACCCAGTACTTC. Translation gives CASSYGTGSLPGETQYF.

The chain recombines TRBV27 with TRBJ2-7; TRBD2 matches 11 bases. V gave up 2 bases and J gave up 0 bases; unmatched junction bases: 3. The CDR3 consists of 16 residues. The germline CDR1 and CDR2 sequences are MNHEY and SMNVEV (reference sequence). The CDR3 DNA is TGTGCCAGCAGTTTAACTAGCGGGGGAAGCTCCTACGAGCAGTACTTC. This sequence encodes CASSLTSGGSSYEQYF.

J is TRBJ2-1 and V is TRBV6-5, with D possibly TRBD1 on 6 matching bases. The germline V gene encodes CDR1 MNHEY and CDR2 SVGAGI. This CDR3 has 14 amino acids. With 0 bases removed from V and 7 bases from J, the gap between germline ends came to 10 bases. The CDR3 nucleotides read TGTGCCAGCAGTTACTCAATCAGGGGAAATGAGCAGTTCTTC. Translating gives CASSYSIRGNEQFF.

In this sample, this clone turned up a few times. CDR3 DNA: TGTGCCAGCAGCTTATTCCGCCGGGGACACGGTAATCAGCCCCAGCATTTT. It specifies CASSLFRRGHGNQPQHF. The chain is built from TRBV7-2 and TRBJ1-5; maybe TRBD1 (6 bases). The V end lost 2 bases, the J end lost 4 bases, and 18 bases lay between the germline ends. This CDR3 is built from 17 residues. Germline V gene data show CDR1 as SGHTA and CDR2 as FQGNSA.

The chain joins TRBV28 to TRBJ1-1, with D maybe TRBD1 (6 bases). The CDR3 length is 14 residues. Per germline, CDR1 MDHEN and CDR2 SYDVKM. The V gene lost 6 bases and the J gene lost 4 bases, with 15 bases spanning the gap. CDR3 residues: CASSLHGGATEAFF. In nucleotides, the CDR3 is TGTGCCAGCAGCTTACATGGGGGGGCCACTGAAGCTTTCTTT.

This clone was picked up a small number of times. The rearrangement uses TRBV2 and TRBJ1-3; D gene unclear. This CDR3 has 14 amino acids. Trimming took off 2 bases at V and 5 bases at J, with 10 bases between the two ends. Germline V gene lookup returns CDR1 SNHLY and CDR2 FYNNEI. The CDR3 DNA sequence: TGTGCCAGCAGTGAACAGACAATTCGAAACACCATATATTTT. Its translation: CASSEQTIRNTIYF. Full variable domain (missing parts from reference TRBV2 and TRBJ1-3): EPEVTQTPSHQVTQMGQEVILRCVPISNHLYFYWYRQILGQKVEFLVSFYNNEISEKSEIFDDQFSVERPDGSNFTLKIRSTKLEDSAMYFCASSEQTIRNTIYFGEGSWLTVV.

The rearrangement links TRBV18 to TRBJ1-3; no firm D call. The CDR3 consists of 14 residues. V lost 3 bases and J lost 4, with 10 bases in between. Germline loops: CDR1 KGHSH, CDR2 LQKENI. The CDR3 DNA is TGTGCCAGCTCACCGGCCGGACTCGGAAACACCATATATTTT. Encoded protein: CASSPAGLGNTIYF.